These 28 T cell receptor beta chains share one sample of origin, sequenced in a study of PD-1 blockade in classical Hodgkin lymphoma. Relapse after autologous stem cell transplantation occurred in every patient, and brentuximab vedotin exposure varied. Method: immunoSEQ multiplex PCR; TCRdb's copy keeps in-frame clones and lacks some. The sample gives approximately 57,000 clones, about 91% of which show up once; 8.5% to 12% is in the top ten. The sample consisted of peripheral blood mononuclear cells (PBMCs), taken before the second cycle of nivolumab. The receptor source for this set is a human donor with classical Hodgkin lymphoma.

This chain uses TRBV29-1 with TRBJ2-6; no reliable D call. The CDR3 contains 14 residues. Trimming shortened V by 3 bases and J by 2 bases, and 8 bases separated the two germline ends. Germline V gives CDR1 SQVTM, CDR2 ANQGSEA. CDR3 amino acids: CSVEAGPGANVLTF. The CDR3 nucleotides read TGCAGCGTTGAGGCAGGTCCTGGGGCCAACGTCCTGACTTTC.

The rearrangement joins TRBV2 to TRBJ2-1, with a possible D match to TRBD2 (6 bases). Germline V CDR1 and CDR2: SNHLY, FYNNEI. Trimming removed 4 bases from V and 7 bases from J, with 17 bases in between. The CDR3 contains 15 residues. CDR3 region: CASSGLAALGNEQFF. Written as DNA, the CDR3 is TGTGCCAGCAGTGGGTTAGCGGCGCTAGGGAATGAGCAGTTCTTC.

This chain joins TRBV6-1 and TRBJ1-2; D ambiguous. V dropped 7 bases and J dropped 4 bases, with 19 bases sitting between them. The CDR3 has 15 amino acids. Germline V gene data show CDR1 as MNHNS and CDR2 as SASEGT. The CDR3 loop is CASTRFMESFYGYTF. The CDR3 DNA follows: TGTGCCAGCACAAGGTTTATGGAATCCTTCTATGGCTACACCTTC.

The chain is built from TRBV6-5 and TRBJ1-3; 11 nucleotides agree with TRBD1. Germline V gene lookup returns CDR1 MNHEY and CDR2 SVGAGI. Trimming removed 6 bases from V and 4 bases from J; junction bases left unmatched: 5. This CDR3 has 15 amino acids. CDR3 nucleotides: TGTGCCAGCAGACAGGACAGGGGGCCCGGAAACACCATATATTTT. It encodes CASRQDRGPGNTIYF.

The chain couples TRBV5-1 to TRBJ2-7; TRBD2 matches at 10 bases. Germline V gene sequence: CDR1 SGHRS, CDR2 YFSETQ. The CDR3 spans 16 residues. J lost 3 bases, V lost 7 bases, and 13 bases had no gene match. The CDR3 DNA reads TGCGCCAGCGGCACCGACCCTAGCGGGAGATACTACGAGCAGTACTTC. As protein: CASGTDPSGRYYEQYF.

The gene calls are TRBV9 and TRBJ2-1; 8 positions agree with TRBD2. Germline assignment: CDR1 SGDLS and CDR2 YYNGEE. Trimming removed 2 bases from V and 0 bases from J; junction bases left unmatched: 4. This CDR3 comprises 16 residues. This CDR3 reads CASSVSLAGSYNEQFF. CDR3 DNA sequence: TGTGCCAGCAGCGTCAGTCTAGCGGGCTCCTACAATGAGCAGTTCTTC.

The genes are TRBV4-2 and TRBJ2-1, with D uncertain. V was clipped by 1 base and J by 6 bases, with 10 bases between them. The germline gives CDR1 LGHNA, CDR2 YNFKEQ. The length of the CDR3 is 14 residues. In DNA form, the CDR3 reads TGTGCCAGCAGCCAAGTGTTTGGAACCAATGAGCAGTTCTTC. Protein: CASSQVFGTNEQFF.

This chain joins TRBV5-6 and TRBJ2-1, with 10 nucleotides matching TRBD1. Per the germline V gene, CDR1 is SGHDT and CDR2 is YYEEEE. The CDR3 has 14 amino acids. V dropped 5 bases and J dropped 5; count of bases not matched to a gene: 4. The CDR3 bases are TGTGCCAGCAGTCCGACAGGGGGCCACAATGAGCAGTTCTTC. Translation gives CASSPTGGHNEQFF. The full variable domain, rest sourced from reference TRBV5-6 and TRBJ2-1, is DAGVTQSPTHLIKTRGQQVTLRCSPKSGHDTVSWYQQALGQGPQFIFQYYEEEERQRGNFPDRFSGHQFPNYSSELNVNALLLGDSALYLCASSPTGGHNEQFFGPGTRLTVL.

CDR3 region: CAWIMEGGSWGYTF. CDR3 nucleotide sequence: TGTGCCTGGATCATGGAGGGAGGCTCTTGGGGCTACACCTTC. The chain combines TRBV30 with TRBJ1-2, with no clear D. Germline lookup yields CDR1 GTSNPN and CDR2 SVGIG (reference sequence). The CDR3 consists of 14 residues. V was pared by 4 bases and J by 8 bases, with 20 bases between.

The chain couples TRBV5-6 to TRBJ2-7; D is perhaps TRBD2 (6 bases). V was pared by 3 bases and J by 2 bases, with 12 bases between. The CDR3 has 14 amino acids. CDR1 SGHDT and CDR2 YYEEEE come from the germline V gene. CDR3 residues: CASSSGGEAYEQYF. The CDR3 DNA sequence: TGTGCCAGCAGCTCCGGGGGAGAGGCCTACGAGCAGTACTTC.

V is TRBV5-1 and J is TRBJ2-7; 9 nucleotides align to TRBD1. The CDR3 has 16 residues. The germline V gene has CDR1 SGHRS and CDR2 YFSETQ. V lost 4 bases to trimming and J lost 2 bases; unmatched junction nucleotides: 10. The CDR3 loop is CASSPVGTGIPYEQYF. In nucleotides, the CDR3 is TGCGCCAGCAGCCCCGTCGGGACAGGGATCCCCTACGAGCAGTACTTC.

The chain is built from TRBV29-1 and TRBJ1-2, with D hard to call. This CDR3 is 12 amino acids long. Trimming removed 1 base from V and 7 bases from J, with 10 bases in between. Germline assignment: CDR1 SQVTM and CDR2 ANQGSEA. Written as DNA, the CDR3 is TGCAGCGTTGAAGGATCGGGTGGTGGCTACACCTTC. This sequence encodes CSVEGSGGGYTF.

This chain uses TRBV27 with TRBJ1-3; 7 nucleotides agree with TRBD1. The CDR3 has 15 residues. J was trimmed by 1 base and V by 6 bases; bases with no gene match: 6. CDR1 and CDR2 from the germline V gene are MNHEY and SMNVEV (reference sequence). In DNA, the CDR3 is TGTGCCAGCAGCTTAAACAGGGGTTCTGGAAACACCATATATTTT. Its protein is CASSLNRGSGNTIYF.

The J gene is TRBJ1-5, the V gene TRBV27, with D uncertain. V was cut by 3 bases and J by 1 base, with 13 bases left in between. Germline V gene data show CDR1 as MNHEY and CDR2 as SMNVEV (reference sequence). The CDR3 length is 16 residues. The CDR3 bases are TGTGCCAGCAGTTTGGCCCCCCCCGGGAGCAATCAGCCCCAGCATTTT. It is translated as CASSLAPPGSNQPQHF.

CDR3 in amino acids: CASSLTPGPYNSPLHF. The CDR3 coding sequence is TGTGCCAGCAGCTTAACTCCAGGACCTTATAATTCACCCCTCCACTTT. This chain links TRBV7-3 with TRBJ1-6; D not resolved. The ends were cut back, 0 bases at V and 4 bases at J, with 10 bases in the middle. This CDR3 is 16 amino acids long. The germline V gene has CDR1 SGHTA and CDR2 FQGTGA.

The gene calls are TRBV2 and TRBJ1-6; 9 nucleotides match TRBD1. Trimming at V came to 8 bases and at J to 9 bases, leaving 8 bases not matched to a gene. The CDR3 is 14 residues long. The V gene's germline CDR1 is SNHLY and CDR2 FYNNEI. CDR3 coding DNA: TGTGCCAGCTTAAGGCCGGGACAGGGTTCACCCCTCCACTTT. Amino acids: CASLRPGQGSPLHF.

The V call is TRBV19, the J call TRBJ1-2, with 8 bases identical to TRBD1. The CDR3 has 12 residues. CDR1 and CDR2 from the germline V gene are LNHDA and SQIVND (reference sequence). V trimming: 7 bases; J trimming: 8 bases; junction bases outside the gene matches: 6. The CDR3 nucleotides read TGTGCCAGTACAGGGGGCGCGGCGGGCTACACCTTC. Translating it yields CASTGGAAGYTF.

The chain joins TRBV19 to TRBJ1-5, with TRBD1 as a possible D gene (5 bases). In germline, CDR1 is LNHDA, CDR2 SQIVND (reference sequence). The CDR3 is 17 amino acids. V was cut by 5 bases and J by 4 bases, with 21 bases left in between. CDR3 in DNA: TGTGCCAGTAGTCCAACCCCGGTAGGGGTGGGAAATCAGCCCCAGCATTTT. It specifies CASSPTPVGVGNQPQHF.

In its sample, this clone was seen a few times. This rearrangement joins TRBV27 to TRBJ2-2; perhaps TRBD2 as D (5 bases). Trimming took off 7 bases at V and 4 bases at J, with 19 bases between the two ends. The germline gives CDR1 MNHEY, CDR2 SMNVEV (reference sequence). The CDR3 runs 16 residues. CDR3 sequence reads: CASKETGRRGTGELFF. The CDR3 DNA follows: TGTGCCAGCAAAGAAACCGGGCGACGGGGCACCGGGGAGCTGTTTTTT.

CDR3 sequence (DNA): TGTGCCAGCAGCCTAGAGGGGGCGCGAGGAAAACTGTTTTTT. Translating gives CASSLEGARGKLFF. The chain couples TRBV28 to TRBJ1-4; 7 bases map to TRBD1. Germline CDR1 reads MDHEN; CDR2 reads SYDVKM. V lost 6 bases and J lost 10; bases outside the gene matches: 11. This CDR3 is built from 14 residues.

This chain joins TRBV11-2 and TRBJ2-7, with D unresolved. Germline-derived CDR1 and CDR2 are SGHAT and FQNNGV. The CDR3 has 13 amino acids. The V end lost 5 bases, the J end lost 0 bases, and 8 bases lay between the germline ends. CDR3 loop: CASSLRASYEQYF. CDR3 sequence (DNA): TGTGCCAGCAGCCTCCGGGCCTCCTACGAGCAGTACTTC.

The CDR3 DNA reads as TGTGCCAGCAGTTTACTAGCGGGAGATCTCGAGCAGTACTTC. It is translated as CASSLLAGDLEQYF. V and J are TRBV28 and TRBJ2-7; 10 nucleotides align to TRBD2. The junction had 4 bases not matched to a gene; V was cut back by 2 bases and J by 6 bases. Germline lookup yields CDR1 MDHEN and CDR2 SYDVKM. This CDR3 is built from 14 residues.

The chain uses TRBV5-6 and TRBJ1-3; the D is unclear. The CDR3 contains 15 residues. V lost 0 bases to trimming and J lost 0 bases, with 7 bases between them. Germline lookup yields CDR1 SGHDT and CDR2 YYEEEE. CDR3 in DNA: TGTGCCAGCAGCTTGGTGGCCTACTCTGGAAACACCATATATTTT. It is translated as CASSLVAYSGNTIYF.

The sample holds one count of this clone. The chain uses TRBV21-1 and TRBJ1-1; TRBD1 was called by the table and not checked on the DNA. TRBV21-1 is deemed a pseudogene. The CDR3 extends over 12 amino acids. DNA of the CDR3: TGTGCCAGCAGCAAAAGGGGTACTGAAGCTTTCTTT. Amino acids: CASSKRGTEAFF.

V and J are TRBV27 and TRBJ2-6, with D tentatively TRBD1 (5 bases). Germline CDR1 MNHEY, CDR2 SMNVEV (reference sequence). This CDR3 spans 18 amino acids. Trimming left V 5 bases short and J 0 bases short, with 17 bases between. CDR3 bases: TGTGCCAGCAGTCCGATACAGGTATCTTACTCTGGGGCCAACGTCCTGACTTTC. Its translation is CASSPIQVSYSGANVLTF.

This sequence joins TRBV5-1 and TRBJ2-3; D gene ambiguous. Germline CDR1 is SGHRS and CDR2 is YFSETQ. There are 16 residues in the CDR3. V shed 1 base and J shed 0 bases, with 12 bases lying between them. CDR3 region: CASSLISVQSTDTQYF. CDR3 sequence (DNA): TGCGCCAGCAGCTTGATTTCGGTTCAAAGCACAGATACGCAGTATTTT.

This chain uses TRBV5-6 with TRBJ1-2; 8 nucleotides align to TRBD1. Trimming at V came to 4 bases and at J to 6 bases, leaving 5 bases not matched to a gene. This CDR3 spans 13 amino acids. Per germline, CDR1 SGHDT and CDR2 YYEEEE. The CDR3 spells CASSTRTGHGYTF. The CDR3 nucleotides read TGTGCCAGCAGCACCCGGACAGGGCATGGCTACACCTTC.

The genes are TRBV11-2 and TRBJ1-2, with 11 bases fitting TRBD1. Germline V CDR1 and CDR2: SGHAT, FQNNGV. Germline trimming cut 4 bases from V and 9 bases from J; bases unmatched to any gene: 10. CDR3 length: 15 residues. This CDR3 is CASSSEAGQGGRYTF. As DNA, the CDR3 is TGTGCCAGCAGCTCCGAAGCGGGACAGGGGGGCCGCTACACCTTC.